What follows describes a single TCR beta chain. CDR1 and CDR2 from the germline V gene are LNHDA and SQIVND (reference sequence). The ends were cut back, 7 bases at V and 4 bases at J, with 13 bases in the middle. The CDR3 has 14 amino acids. The record originates from a study of control samples from healthy donors and cancer patients. Sequenced by immunoSEQ multiplex PCR; TCRdb stores in-frame clones only, minus some. The sample has approximately 100,000 clones; roughly 92% are singletons. The J gene is TRBJ2-2, the V gene TRBV19; maybe TRBD2 (8 bases). The origin of this receptor is a human donor in good health. The donor label of this sample is uncertain. Sample: blood. CDR3 DNA sequence: TGTGCCAGTACCGGGAGGGGGCTCACCGGGGAGCTGTTTTTT. This gives the protein CASTGRGLTGELFF.